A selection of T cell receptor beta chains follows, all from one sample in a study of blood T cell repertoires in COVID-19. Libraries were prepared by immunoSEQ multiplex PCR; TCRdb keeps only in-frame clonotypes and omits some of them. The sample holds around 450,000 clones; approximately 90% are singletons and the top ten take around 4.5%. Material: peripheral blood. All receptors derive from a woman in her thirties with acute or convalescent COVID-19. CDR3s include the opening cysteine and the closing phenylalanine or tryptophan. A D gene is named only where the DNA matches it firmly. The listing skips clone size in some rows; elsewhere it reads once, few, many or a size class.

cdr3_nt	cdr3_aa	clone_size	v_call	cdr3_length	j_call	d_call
TGTGCCAGCAGCCCAGGCCGGCGGGGGGGCGTCGGCGGGGAGCTGTTTTTT	CASSPGRRGGVGGELFF	-	TRBV27	17	TRBJ2-2	TRBD2
TGTGCCAGCAGCCCCGGGGGGGCACGGGATACGCAGTATTTT	CASSPGGARDTQYF	-	TRBV6-2/TRBV6-3	14	TRBJ2-3	TRBD2
TGTGCCACCAGCAGAGGTACAGGGAACACTGAAGCTTTCTTT	CATSRGTGNTEAFF	-	TRBV15	14	TRBJ1-1	-
TGTGCCAGCAGCGCATCCGGGACTAGTGGAAATGAGCAGTTCTTC	CASSASGTSGNEQFF	-	TRBV7-6	15	TRBJ2-1	TRBD2
TGTGCCTGGACAGGGCTTCCCTTCTCTGGAAACACCATATATTTT	CAWTGLPFSGNTIYF	-	TRBV30	15	TRBJ1-3	-
TGTGCCAGCAGCCACCCCGTTGAAGGGGGCCGGGAGTCCGGGGAGCTGTTTTTT	CASSHPVEGGRESGELFF	-	TRBV3-1/TRBV3-2	18	TRBJ2-2	-
TGCGCCAGCAGCCCACGGTTCCTTGCAACTAATGAAAAACTGTTTTTT	CASSPRFLATNEKLFF	-	TRBV4-1	16	TRBJ1-4	-
TGTGCCAGCTCGAGCGGGGGTATAGATACGCAGTATTTT	CASSSGGIDTQYF	-	TRBV12-3/TRBV12-4	13	TRBJ2-3	TRBD2
TGTGCCAGCAGCAAAGGGGCCCCAGGGACTGAAGCTTTCTTT	CASSKGAPGTEAFF	-	TRBV21-1	14	TRBJ1-1	-
TGTGCCAGCAGCCAGACTAGTGCCTACGAGCAGTACTTC	CASSQTSAYEQYF	-	TRBV4-2	13	TRBJ2-7	-
TGTGCCAGCAGCTTCCGGACTAGCGGGGGAGATACGCAGTATTTT	CASSFRTSGGDTQYF	-	TRBV5-4	15	TRBJ2-3	TRBD2
TGTGCCAGCAGCCCATTAGGACTAGGGACCTACAATGAGCAGTTCTTC	CASSPLGLGTYNEQFF	-	TRBV5-5	16	TRBJ2-1	TRBD2
TGTGCCAGTAGTGCGGTAAATCAGCCCCAGCATTTT	CASSAVNQPQHF	-	TRBV19	12	TRBJ1-5	-
TGTGCCAGCAGCTTATCACGGGACAGGAGGCGAGCCCGCGTATACGAGCAGTACTTC	CASSLSRDRRRARVYEQYF	-	TRBV11-3	19	TRBJ2-7	TRBD1
TGTGCCAGCTCTCAATTCTCTGGGGCCAACGTCCTGACTTTC	CASSQFSGANVLTF	once	TRBV18	14	TRBJ2-6	-
TGCGCCAGCAGCTTAAGCGGGTCGAACACCGGGGAGCTGTTTTTT	CASSLSGSNTGELFF	-	TRBV5-1	15	TRBJ2-2	-
TGTGCCAGCAGTTTCGGGGGTTCGAGCTCCTACAATGAGCAGTTCTTC	CASSFGGSSSYNEQFF	-	TRBV7-3	16	TRBJ2-1	-
TGTGCCAGCAGCCAAGATTTCGGCGGGGGGGCTTACAATGAGCAGTTCTTC	CASSQDFGGGAYNEQFF	-	TRBV3-1/TRBV3-2	17	TRBJ2-1	TRBD2
TGTGCCTGGCACAGGGTTGGCTACACCTTC	CAWHRVGYTF	-	TRBV30	10	TRBJ1-2	-
TGCGCCAGCAGCTGGGGACTAGCGGGCGCTAGCACAGATACGCAGTATTTT	CASSWGLAGASTDTQYF	-	TRBV5-1	17	TRBJ2-3	TRBD2
TGTGCCAGCAGCGTAGGTGGAGACCTCGGAAACACCATATATTTT	CASSVGGDLGNTIYF	-	TRBV9	15	TRBJ1-3	-
TGTGCCAGTAGTATTTCGGCTAGCGGGGGGTACGAGCAGTACTTC	CASSISASGGYEQYF	-	TRBV19	15	TRBJ2-7	TRBD2
TGTGCCAGCAGCCCGGGTGGCAGTAGGTCTACCCAGTACTTC	CASSPGGSRSTQYF	-	TRBV7-3	14	TRBJ2-5	-
TGTGCCAGCAGCCAATTTCCGGCAGATACGCAGTATTTT	CASSQFPADTQYF	-	TRBV14	13	TRBJ2-3	-
TGTGCCAGTAGTATTGGGACAGGGGGATGGCCCCAGCATTTT	CASSIGTGGWPQHF	-	TRBV19	14	TRBJ1-5	TRBD1
TGTGCCAGCAGCATACAGGGGACCACAGATACGCAGTATTTT	CASSIQGTTDTQYF	-	TRBV7-9	14	TRBJ2-3	TRBD1
TGTGGTTTTGGGGGGGGGCAATTGAACACTGAAGCTTTCTTT	CGFGGGQLNTEAFF	-	TRBV30	14	TRBJ1-1	-